The 31 T cell receptor beta chains below were found in one sample sequenced in a study of blood T cell repertoires in COVID-19. Method: immunoSEQ multiplex PCR; TCRdb's copy keeps in-frame clones and lacks some. The sample includes 160,000 or so clones, approximately 84% of them seen just once. Source material: peripheral blood. These receptors originate from a woman in her fifties or sixties with COVID-19, enrolled during active disease.

This clone appeared a few times. This chain uses TRBV29-1 with TRBJ2-5; D ambiguous. CDR1 is SQVTM, CDR2 ANQGSEA, per germline. V lost 7 bases and J lost 5, with 14 bases in between. The CDR3 consists of 12 residues. CDR3: CSAAGYGETQYF. The CDR3 nucleotides are TGCAGCGCCGCCGGATACGGGGAGACCCAGTACTTC. Together with reference TRBV29-1 and TRBJ2-5, the CDR3 gives the full variable domain: SAVISQKPSRDICQRGTSLTIQCQVDSQVTMMFWYRQQPGQSLTLIATANQGSEATYESGFVIDKFPISRPNLTFSTLTVSNMSPEDSSIYLCSAAGYGETQYFGPGTRLLVL.

This sequence joins TRBV29-1 and TRBJ1-2; D ambiguous. The CDR3 has 15 amino acids. CDR1 is SQVTM, CDR2 ANQGSEA, per germline. Trimming removed 6 bases at V and 3 bases at J, with 20 bases between. CDR3 nucleotide sequence: TGCAGCGTCCTCCCCCACGGACGGAGGGACTATGGCTACACCTTC. Protein product: CSVLPHGRRDYGYTF.

This clone was picked up a small number of times. The chain joins TRBV7-8 to TRBJ2-2, with D perhaps matching TRBD2 (6 bases). This CDR3 region has 16 residues. Germline V gene data show CDR1 as SGHVS and CDR2 as FQNEAQ. The ends were cut back, 4 bases at V and 5 bases at J, with 17 bases in the middle. CDR3 residues: CASSSRRLGRTGELFF. The CDR3 DNA is TGTGCCAGCAGCTCGAGGAGACTAGGCCGAACCGGGGAGCTGTTTTTT.

This chain uses TRBV5-6 with TRBJ1-5; TRBD1 aligns across 8 bases. J lost 5 bases, V lost 7 bases, and 5 bases had no gene match. There are 13 residues in the CDR3. CDR1 and CDR2 from the germline V gene are SGHDT and YYEEEE. CDR3 DNA sequence: TGTGCCAGCTCTGGCAGGGGGCATCAGCCCCAGCATTTT. As protein: CASSGRGHQPQHF.

The chain combines TRBV30 with TRBJ1-1, with D unresolved. Germline V gene data show CDR1 as GTSNPN and CDR2 as SVGIG (reference sequence). The CDR3 length is 13 residues. Trimming stripped 3 bases from V and 3 bases from J, with 11 bases between. The CDR3 reads CAWRRQLDTEAFF. The CDR3 region has the DNA TGTGCCTGGAGGAGGCAGTTGGACACTGAAGCTTTCTTT.

This rearrangement joins TRBV28 to TRBJ1-2; 8 bases map to TRBD1. The germline gives CDR1 MDHEN, CDR2 SYDVKM. V was clipped by 2 bases and J by 5 bases; unmatched bases: 10. There are 16 residues in the CDR3. The CDR3 bases are TGTGCCAGCAGTTTAATCGGACCAGGGGGCGGATATGGCTACACCTTC. It codes for CASSLIGPGGGYGYTF.

The chain employs TRBV7-9 and TRBJ2-7; tentatively, D is TRBD2 (6 bases). V was clipped by 5 bases and J by 2 bases, with 16 bases between them. This CDR3 is 15 amino acids long. CDR1 SEHNR and CDR2 FQNEAQ come from the germline V gene (reference sequence). CDR3 bases: TGTGCCAGCAGCCCACCGGGGGAGATACCCTACGAGCAGTACTTC. Amino acid sequence: CASSPPGEIPYEQYF.

The CDR3 sequence is CASSSRQGAFGYTF. For the CDR3, the DNA is TGTGCCAGCTCATCACGACAGGGGGCTTTCGGCTACACCTTC. This sequence joins TRBV18 and TRBJ1-2; 10 nucleotides align to TRBD1. From germline, CDR1 is KGHSH and CDR2 LQKENI. The J segment lost 8 bases and the V segment lost 5 bases, leaving 8 bases of the junction unmatched. The CDR3 covers 14 residues.

The J gene is TRBJ2-3, the V gene TRBV5-4, with TRBD2 identical over 11 bases. Germline V gene lookup returns CDR1 SGHNT and CDR2 YYREEE (reference sequence). The V segment lost 0 bases and the J segment 0 bases; nucleotides outside the gene matches: 9. The CDR3 is 19 amino acids. CDR3 sequence (DNA): TGTGCCAGCAGCTTGGAAGTACTAGCGGGGGCTCATAGCACAGATACGCAGTATTTT. It is translated as CASSLEVLAGAHSTDTQYF.

The chain recombines TRBV7-6 with TRBJ2-4; D gene ambiguous. CDR1 is SGHVS and CDR2 is FNYEAQ in the germline V gene. Trimming removed 5 bases at V and 1 base at J, with 12 bases between. The CDR3 covers 15 residues. As DNA, the CDR3 is TGTGCCAGCAGCCCCGAAACTGTGGCCAAAAACATTCAGTACTTC. This encodes CASSPETVAKNIQYF.

This clone was found a few times. The V gene is TRBV4-1, the J gene TRBJ1-1; weak D call: TRBD1 (5 bases). Trimming cost V 4 bases and J 3 bases, with 15 bases left between them. Germline V lookup: CDR1 MGHRA, CDR2 YSYEKL. There are 15 residues in the CDR3. The CDR3 is CASSPTRWGDTEAFF. Written as DNA, the CDR3 is TGCGCCAGCAGCCCTACTAGGTGGGGGGACACTGAAGCTTTCTTT.

This chain uses TRBV7-6 with TRBJ2-1; 13 nucleotides align to TRBD2. In germline, CDR1 is SGHVS, CDR2 FNYEAQ. The ends lost 1 base at V and 5 bases at J; junction bases unmatched: 5. The CDR3 contains 17 residues. Here the CDR3 DNA reads TGTGCCAGCAGCTTAGAACCGGGACTAGCGGGGCACAATGAGCAGTTCTTC. Its translation is CASSLEPGLAGHNEQFF.

The rearrangement links TRBV20-1 to TRBJ1-2; possibly TRBD1 for D (5 bases). The CDR3 spans 13 residues. From germline, CDR1 is DFQATT and CDR2 SNEGSKA (reference sequence). The V end lost 3 bases, the J end lost 0 bases, and 8 bases lay between the germline ends. This CDR3 reads CSASPRANYGYTF. For the CDR3, the DNA is TGCAGTGCTAGTCCCAGGGCTAACTATGGCTACACCTTC.

The V and J genes are TRBV6-2 or TRBV6-3 and TRBJ2-1; tentative D call: TRBD1 (5 bases). The CDR3 spans 12 residues. V lost 6 bases to trimming and J lost 5 bases, with 8 bases between them. CDR1 MNHEY and CDR2 SVGEGT come from the germline V gene. Here the CDR3 reads CASSKGNNEQFF. In nucleotides, the CDR3 is TGTGCCAGCAGCAAGGGGAACAATGAGCAGTTCTTC.

The rearrangement uses TRBV5-1 and TRBJ2-3, with a weak D call TRBD2 (7 bases). V lost 1 base and J lost 0, with 9 bases in between. This CDR3 comprises 15 residues. Germline V gene data show CDR1 as SGHRS and CDR2 as YFSETQ. The CDR3 sequence is CASSLRGGSTDTQYF. The CDR3 DNA reads as TGCGCCAGCAGCTTGAGGGGGGGCAGCACAGATACGCAGTATTTT.

Here the CDR3 DNA reads TGTGCCAGCAGTTACTCGCGACAGGGGCATGGCTACACCTTC. It specifies CASSYSRQGHGYTF. The chain uses TRBV6-2 or TRBV6-3 and TRBJ1-2; 8 nucleotides match TRBD1. The germline V gene has CDR1 MNHEY and CDR2 SVGEGT. Losses at the gene ends were 0 bases for V and 6 bases for J; bases not matched to a gene: 3. The length of the CDR3 is 14 residues.

This clone has just one count. The chain uses TRBV13 and TRBJ2-1, with 12 bases aligning to TRBD2. This CDR3 spans 17 amino acids. Trimming removed 0 bases from V and 10 bases from J; junction bases left unmatched: 10. The germline V gene has CDR1 PRHDT and CDR2 FYEKMQ (reference sequence). DNA for the CDR3: TGTGCCAGCAGCTTAGGCCCACTAGCGGGGGGAGCACTCGAGCAGTTCTTC. Protein: CASSLGPLAGGALEQFF.

The V gene is TRBV20-1, the J gene TRBJ2-5; D unresolved. The V and J ends lost 3 bases and 2 bases respectively, with 10 bases between them. Per the germline V gene, CDR1 is DFQATT and CDR2 is SNEGSKA (reference sequence). The CDR3 consists of 13 residues. The CDR3 here is CSASGQDQETQYF. The DNA of the CDR3 is TGCAGTGCTAGTGGCCAGGATCAAGAGACCCAGTACTTC.

The chain's CDR3 is CASRYGTYYEQYF. CDR3 bases: TGTGCCAGCAGATACGGGACATACTACGAGCAGTACTTC. The chain uses TRBV6-2 or TRBV6-3 and TRBJ2-7; D may be TRBD1 (6 bases). Per the germline V gene, CDR1 is MNHEY and CDR2 is SVGEGT. This CDR3 has 13 residues. The V gene lost 6 bases and the J gene lost 3 bases, with 12 bases spanning the gap.

This chain links TRBV7-2 with TRBJ1-1; D is uncertain. The CDR3 runs to 13 residues. In germline, CDR1 is SGHTA, CDR2 FQGNSA. V was cut by 6 bases and J by 0 bases, with 8 bases left in between. The CDR3 here is CASRERLNTEAFF. The CDR3 DNA is TGTGCCAGCAGGGAGAGGTTGAACACTGAAGCTTTCTTT.

For the CDR3, the DNA is TGTGCCAGCAGCTTATCCCCCCTCTACGAGCAGTACTTC. The encoded protein is CASSLSPLYEQYF. The chain has TRBV11-2 and TRBJ2-7; unclear D gene. This CDR3 spans 13 amino acids. In germline, CDR1 is SGHAT, CDR2 FQNNGV. V was cut by 2 bases and J by 3 bases, with 8 bases left in between.

The chain combines TRBV18 with TRBJ1-6; D is unclear. This CDR3 is built from 16 residues. Looked up from germline, CDR1 is KGHSH and CDR2 is LQKENI. Trimming took 3 bases from V and 0 from J, leaving 9 bases between them. Here the CDR3 DNA reads TGTGCCAGCTCACCCACACAAAGCTCCTATAATTCACCCCTCCACTTT. Translating gives CASSPTQSSYNSPLHF.

The rearrangement links TRBV5-5 to TRBJ2-1; 11 bases match TRBD2. Germline CDR1 reads SGHKS; CDR2 reads YYEKEE (reference sequence). The CDR3 covers 15 residues. Trimming removed 4 bases from V and 8 bases from J; junction bases left unmatched: 8. The CDR3 sequence: CASSVSGGAVDEQFF. CDR3 in DNA: TGTGCCAGCAGCGTTAGCGGGGGGGCAGTGGATGAGCAGTTCTTC. The variable domain in full, with the rest retrieved from reference TRBV5-5 and TRBJ2-1, is DAGVTQSPTHLIKTRGQQVTLRCSPISGHKSVSWYQQVLGQGPQFIFQYYEKEERGRGNFPDRFSARQFPNYSSELNVNALLLGDSALYLCASSVSGGAVDEQFFGPGTRLTVL.

This chain links TRBV5-6 with TRBJ1-4; maybe TRBD1 (6 bases). This CDR3 has 15 residues. Trimming removed 5 bases at V and 3 bases at J, with 14 bases between. In germline, CDR1 is SGHDT, CDR2 YYEEEE. The CDR3 reads CASRRGQTPNEKLFF. DNA for the CDR3: TGTGCCAGCAGGAGGGGACAAACACCTAATGAAAAACTGTTTTTT.

This clone was observed many times. The rearrangement uses TRBV5-1 and TRBJ1-1; D is possibly TRBD1 (6 bases). Germline CDR1 reads SGHRS; CDR2 reads YFSETQ. The V gene lost 1 base and the J gene lost 8 bases, with 12 bases spanning the gap. This CDR3 spans 13 amino acids. In nucleotides, the CDR3 is TGCGCCAGCAGCTTGATACAGGGCCCCGAAGCTTTCTTT. Translating gives CASSLIQGPEAFF.

The chain carries TRBV4-1 and TRBJ2-5, with D possibly TRBD2 on 6 matching bases. The V end lost 1 base, the J end lost 4 bases, and 22 bases lay between the germline ends. Germline CDR1 is MGHRA and CDR2 is YSYEKL. There are 18 residues in the CDR3. The CDR3 DNA reads as TGCGCCAGCAGCCAAGGGTATATTGCGGGGCGCCTGAGAGAGACCCAGTACTTC. It codes for CASSQGYIAGRLRETQYF.

In nucleotides, the CDR3 is TGTGCCAGCAGCCGCATCCCAGCGGGGGGATACAATGAGCAGTTCTTC. This gives the protein CASSRIPAGGYNEQFF. The J gene is TRBJ2-1, the V gene TRBV7-6, with 9 bases lining up with TRBD2. Germline V lookup: CDR1 SGHVS, CDR2 FNYEAQ. The CDR3 contains 16 residues. The V gene end was trimmed by 5 bases and the J gene end by 4 bases; junction bases not matched to a gene: 9.

The chain uses TRBV9 and TRBJ2-2; 7 nucleotides agree with TRBD1. The CDR3 totals 15 residues. CDR1 is SGDLS, CDR2 YYNGEE, per germline. Trimming cost V 4 bases and J 6 bases; bases outside gene matches: 9. As DNA, the CDR3 is TGTGCCAGCAGCCCCGCGACAGGGTCGGCCGGGGAGCTGTTTTTT. The encoded protein is CASSPATGSAGELFF.

The rearrangement joins TRBV2 to TRBJ2-3; 9 bases align to TRBD2. Germline assignment: CDR1 SNHLY and CDR2 FYNNEI. CDR3 length: 14 residues. V dropped 7 bases and J dropped 3; count of bases not matched to a gene: 5. The CDR3: CASISGSRTDTQYF. CDR3 DNA: TGTGCCAGCATTAGCGGGAGCCGGACAGATACGCAGTATTTT.

The rearrangement uses TRBV19 and TRBJ1-6; 7 bases fit TRBD1. The trim removed 6 bases at V and 0 bases at J, leaving 8 bases unmatched. Looked up from germline, CDR1 is LNHDA and CDR2 is SQIVND (reference sequence). The CDR3 has 17 residues. The CDR3 bases are TGTGCCAGTAGCGCCCGGGACAGCAGCTCCTATAATTCACCCCTCCACTTT. Amino acids: CASSARDSSSYNSPLHF.

On this clone itself: A junction boundary mismatches the germline segment, possibly from a read error. V gene TRBV2 combines with J gene TRBJ2-7, with 7 nucleotides matching TRBD1. The length of the CDR3 is 11 residues. Germline CDR1 SNHLY, CDR2 FYNNEI. As DNA, the CDR3 is TGTGCCAGCAGTCTAGACAGGGAACTTTGGTTC. It codes for CASSLDRELWF.